This T cell receptor beta chain stems from a study of T cell responses to AZD1222 COVID-19 vaccine. Study-level findings and limits: Clonal diversity was possibly underestimated, and white British individuals and females predominated among donors.

Regarding this clone: Antigen: not known.

The data were produced by immunoSEQ multiplex PCR, yet TCRdb's version contains in-frame clones alone and is incomplete. The table has 90,000 to 110,000 clones, about 89% seen once; the top ten hold roughly 4.4%. Trimming pared 0 bases from V and 1 base from J, leaving 10 bases between. Per the germline V gene, CDR1 is ENHRY and CDR2 is SYGVKD. This CDR3 comprises 16 residues. The specimen comprised peripheral blood, sampled 28 days after the second AZD1222 dose. The chain carries TRBV10-3 and TRBJ1-5, with D unresolved. The TCR sequence derives from an adult who received the AZD1222 COVID-19 vaccine. CDR3 in DNA: TGTGCCATCAGTGAGTCGGGTCCTGCAAGCAATCAGCCCCAGCATTTT. Its protein product is CAISESGPASNQPQHF.